This T cell receptor (beta chain) appears in the sequencing data of a study of beta chain features in type 1 diabetes. A remark on this clone: Its antigen remains unidentified.

Expressed TCRB transcripts were sequenced because the entire RNA isolate underwent reverse transcription. Using immunoSEQ multiplex PCR, the repertoire was profiled, and TCRdb retains in-frame clones only, with some absent. The sample comprises almost 350,000 clones, about 19% of which are singletons, and approximately 0.043% rests with the top ten. Study-wide results and limits: Relative to healthy donors, patients appeared to have naive, central memory and Treg TCRB repertoires that were more similar.

The sequence was collected from a woman in her late teens or twenties in good health. The source material was naive CD4+ T cells from blood.

The CDR3 loop is CASSLARAARGAFF. As DNA, the CDR3 is TGTGCCAGCAGTCTAGCCCGGGCGGCCAGGGGAGCTTTCTTT. The rearrangement joins TRBV7-2 to TRBJ1-1; D is possibly TRBD1 (6 bases). CDR3 length equals 14 residues. The V gene lost 6 bases and the J gene lost 10 bases, with 21 bases spanning the gap. Germline V CDR1 and CDR2: SGHTA, FQGNSA.